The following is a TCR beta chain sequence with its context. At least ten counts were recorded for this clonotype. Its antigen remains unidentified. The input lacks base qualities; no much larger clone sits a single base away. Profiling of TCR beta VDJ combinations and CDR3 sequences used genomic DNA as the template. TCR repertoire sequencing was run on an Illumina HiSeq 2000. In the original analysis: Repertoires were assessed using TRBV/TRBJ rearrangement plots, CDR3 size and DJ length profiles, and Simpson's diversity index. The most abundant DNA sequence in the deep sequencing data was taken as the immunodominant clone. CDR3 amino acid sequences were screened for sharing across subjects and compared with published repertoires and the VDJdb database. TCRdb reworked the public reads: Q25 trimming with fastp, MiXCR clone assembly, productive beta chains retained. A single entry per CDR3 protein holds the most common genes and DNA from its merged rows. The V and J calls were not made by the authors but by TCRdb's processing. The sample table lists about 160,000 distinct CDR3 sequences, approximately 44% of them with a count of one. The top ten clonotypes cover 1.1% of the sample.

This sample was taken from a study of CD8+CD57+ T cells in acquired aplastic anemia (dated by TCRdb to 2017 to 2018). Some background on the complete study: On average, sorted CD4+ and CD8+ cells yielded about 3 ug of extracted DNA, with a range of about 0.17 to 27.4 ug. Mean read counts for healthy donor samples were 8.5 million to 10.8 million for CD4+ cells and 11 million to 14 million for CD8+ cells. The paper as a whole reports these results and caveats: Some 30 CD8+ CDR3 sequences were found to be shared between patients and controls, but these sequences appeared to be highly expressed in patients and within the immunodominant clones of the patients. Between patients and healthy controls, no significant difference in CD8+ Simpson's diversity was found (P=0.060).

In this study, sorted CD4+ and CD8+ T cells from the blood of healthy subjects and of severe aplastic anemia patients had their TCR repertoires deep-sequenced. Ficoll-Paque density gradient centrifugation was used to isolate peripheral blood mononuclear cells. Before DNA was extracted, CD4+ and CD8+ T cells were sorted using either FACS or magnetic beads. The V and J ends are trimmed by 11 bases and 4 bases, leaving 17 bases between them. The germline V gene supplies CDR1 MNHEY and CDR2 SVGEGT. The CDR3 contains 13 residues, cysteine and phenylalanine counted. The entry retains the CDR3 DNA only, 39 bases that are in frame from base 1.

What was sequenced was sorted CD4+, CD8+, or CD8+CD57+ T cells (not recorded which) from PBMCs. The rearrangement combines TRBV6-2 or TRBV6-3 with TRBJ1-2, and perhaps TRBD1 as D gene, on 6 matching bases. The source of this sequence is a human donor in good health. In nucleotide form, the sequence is TGTGCCTGCTCCGGGACACCGATCTATGGCTACACCTTC. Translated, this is CACSGTPIYGYTF.